These 8 T cell receptor beta chains were sequenced from one sample in a study of OX40 agonist ivuxolimab in advanced cancers. Libraries were prepared by immunoSEQ multiplex PCR; TCRdb keeps only in-frame clonotypes and omits some of them. The table lists more than 30,000 clones, approximately 80% of them singletons, with around 10% in the top ten. The starting material was CD4+ or CD8+ T cells sorted from blood, obtained in a trial of the OX40 agonist ivuxolimab. The receptors stem from an adult with an advanced solid tumor such as melanoma, head and neck, liver or kidney cancer.

This chain joins TRBV21-1 and TRBJ1-2; the table's D gene call, TRBD1, was not cross checked with the DNA. TRBV21-1 is marked as a pseudogene. The CDR3 loop spans 15 amino acids. This chain's CDR3 is CASNSGTTTNYGYTF. CDR3 bases: TGTGCCAGCAATTCCGGGACAACAACTAACTATGGCTACACCTTC.

This clone showed up just a few times. This chain uses TRBV7-9 with TRBJ1-3; no reliable D call. The CDR3 runs 11 residues. Germline assignment: CDR1 SEHNR and CDR2 FQNEAQ (reference sequence). Trimming pared 8 bases from V and 3 bases from J, leaving 5 bases between. CDR3 residues: CASGFGNTIYF. The CDR3 DNA sequence: TGTGCCAGCGGTTTTGGAAACACCATATATTTT.

This rearrangement joins TRBV30 to TRBJ1-1; D uncertain. The V end lost 3 bases, the J end lost 7 bases, and 12 bases lay between the germline ends. The CDR3 sequence is 12 residues long. Germline-derived CDR1 and CDR2 are GTSNPN and SVGIG (reference sequence). CDR3 region: CAWSWGYGEAFF. Here the CDR3 DNA reads TGTGCCTGGAGCTGGGGTTACGGTGAAGCTTTCTTT.

The chain is built from TRBV11-2 and TRBJ1-6, with D possibly TRBD1 on 6 matching bases. CDR3 length equals 14 residues. V was pared by 10 bases and J by 1 base, with 11 bases between. Germline values: CDR1 SGHAT, CDR2 FQNNGV. This CDR3 is CATTGASYNSPLHF. The CDR3 coding sequence is TGTGCCACGACGGGGGCTTCCTATAATTCACCCCTCCACTTT.

Regarding this clone: The junction shows a germline mismatch at one end, possibly a read error. The gene calls are TRBV6-5 and TRBJ2-7, with D perhaps TRBD2 (5 bases). The CDR3 extends over 15 amino acids. Germline CDR1 is MNHEY and CDR2 is SVGAGI. The CDR3 DNA sequence: TGTGCCAGCAGTGACTCTCAGCGGATGTACTACGAGCAGTACTTC. Translating it yields CASSDSQRMYYEQYF.

The chain joins TRBV5-1 to TRBJ1-1, with 8 positions matching TRBD1. Trimming at V came to 3 bases and at J to 4 bases, leaving 5 bases not matched to a gene. This CDR3 contains 14 residues. From germline, CDR1 is SGHRS and CDR2 YFSETQ. The CDR3 reads CASSSRTGTTEAFF. The CDR3, as DNA: TGCGCCAGCAGCTCACGGACAGGGACCACTGAAGCTTTCTTT.

The gene calls are TRBV11-2 and TRBJ2-3; 12 bases are a match to TRBD2. CDR3 length: 12 amino acids. Germline loops: CDR1 SGHAT, CDR2 FQNNGV. The J segment lost 13 bases and the V segment lost 5 bases, leaving 4 bases of the junction unmatched. CDR3 sequence reads: CASSRLAGEKYF. CDR3 coding DNA: TGTGCCAGCAGCCGACTAGCGGGGGAGAAGTATTTT.

V and J are TRBV19 and TRBJ1-2; TRBD1 matches 7 bases. Per the germline V gene, CDR1 is LNHDA and CDR2 is SQIVND (reference sequence). V dropped 4 bases and J dropped 2; count of bases not matched to a gene: 7. The CDR3 covers 15 residues. CDR3 in amino acids: CASSTPGTANYGYTF. CDR3 sequence (DNA): TGTGCCAGTAGTACCCCCGGGACAGCCAACTATGGCTACACCTTC.